The 8 T cell receptor beta chains presented below share a single source sample, sequenced in a study of CD8 T cells in ankylosing spondylitis. Each CDR3 protein gets one entry after TCRdb re-called the 5' RACE reads with MiXCR. The data show 450,000 to 550,000 distinct CDR3 sequences, under 5.5% seen once. These receptors' targets are unknown. Findings of the study overall: Within ankylosing spondylitis blood, a TCR beta motif made up of roughly eight highly homologous variants appeared to be characteristic.

The sequencing sample was made of blood, either unsorted or a sorted T cell fraction (not recorded which). The receptor source for this set is a male donor with ankylosing spondylitis.

This clonotype has a single count. A read error is possible here, since a much larger clone lies one base away. The V and J genes are TRBV20-1 and TRBJ1-2; 7 bases map to TRBD1. Trimming removed 2 bases from V and 10 bases from J; junction bases left unmatched: 10. Per germline, CDR1 DFQATT and CDR2 SNEGSKA (reference sequence). The CDR3 contains 13 residues. The CDR3 sequence is CSARKGAGNVYTF. Here the CDR3 DNA reads TGCAGTGCTAGAAAGGGGGCGGGTAATGTCTACACCTTC.

This clonotype was detected many times. This sequence joins TRBV12-3 or TRBV12-4 and TRBJ2-1, with 12 bases fitting TRBD2. The CDR3 is 15 residues long. V lost 5 bases and J lost 7; bases outside the gene matches: 6. DNA of the CDR3: TGTGCCAGCAGTCGGACTAGCGGGGCAACTAATGAGCAGTTCTTC. The encoded protein is CASSRTSGATNEQFF.

This clonotype has ten or more counts. One end of the junction varies from germline; a read error may be responsible. This chain connects TRBV5-1 to TRBJ2-5; D may be TRBD1 or TRBD2 (6 bases each). Germline V gene data show CDR1 as SGHRS and CDR2 as YFSETQ. The CDR3 consists of 14 residues. Here the CDR3 reads CASSFGTSGETQYF. The CDR3 bases are TGTGCCAGCAGCTTCGGGACAAGCGGGGAGACCCAGTACTTC.

The table lists this clonotype with many counts. J is TRBJ2-5 and V is TRBV4-2, with 8 nucleotides matching TRBD1. Germline CDR1 reads LGHNA; CDR2 reads YNFKEQ. There are 15 residues in the CDR3. The trim removed 2 bases at V and 5 bases at J, leaving 7 bases unmatched. The CDR3 nucleotides read TGTGCCAGCAGCCAATTGACAGGGGATGTGGAGACCCAGTACTTC. Translating it yields CASSQLTGDVETQYF.

There are a few counts of this clonotype. The rearrangement links TRBV9 to TRBJ2-3; D is unresolved. The germline V gene encodes CDR1 SGDLS and CDR2 YYNGEE. The CDR3 sequence is 15 residues long. V was cut by 2 bases and J by 2 bases, with 12 bases left in between. CDR3 sequence: CASSVTPDATDTQYF. The CDR3 DNA reads TGTGCCAGCAGCGTGACCCCGGATGCCACAGATACGCAGTATTTT.

In this sample, this clonotype turned up many times. V usage is TRBV24-1 and J usage is TRBJ2-2; TRBD2 aligns across 8 bases. This CDR3 is built from 16 residues. V lost 6 bases and J lost 0; bases outside the gene matches: 5. In germline, CDR1 is KGHDR, CDR2 SFDVKD. CDR3 nucleotides: TGTGCCACCAGTAGTACTAGCGGCTCGAACACCGGGGAGCTGTTTTTT. This encodes CATSSTSGSNTGELFF.

This clonotype was recorded many times. The V gene is TRBV20-1, the J gene TRBJ2-1, with 10 bases fitting TRBD2. Germline V CDR1 and CDR2: DFQATT, SNEGSKA (reference sequence). CDR3 length: 14 amino acids. V shed 5 bases, J shed 2 bases, and the junction held 3 bases outside the gene matches. The CDR3 DNA is TGCAGTGCTCCTAGCGGGGGAGCCTACAATGAGCAGTTCTTC. Residues: CSAPSGGAYNEQFF.

This clonotype came up many times. The chain combines TRBV18 with TRBJ1-1; the D gene is possibly TRBD1 (6 bases). Trimming took off 5 bases at V and 5 bases at J, with 9 bases between the two ends. CDR3 length: 12 residues. From germline, CDR1 is KGHSH and CDR2 LQKENI. CDR3 nucleotides: TGTGCCAGCTCAAAGGGGGAAACTGAAGCTTTCTTT. Protein: CASSKGETEAFF.